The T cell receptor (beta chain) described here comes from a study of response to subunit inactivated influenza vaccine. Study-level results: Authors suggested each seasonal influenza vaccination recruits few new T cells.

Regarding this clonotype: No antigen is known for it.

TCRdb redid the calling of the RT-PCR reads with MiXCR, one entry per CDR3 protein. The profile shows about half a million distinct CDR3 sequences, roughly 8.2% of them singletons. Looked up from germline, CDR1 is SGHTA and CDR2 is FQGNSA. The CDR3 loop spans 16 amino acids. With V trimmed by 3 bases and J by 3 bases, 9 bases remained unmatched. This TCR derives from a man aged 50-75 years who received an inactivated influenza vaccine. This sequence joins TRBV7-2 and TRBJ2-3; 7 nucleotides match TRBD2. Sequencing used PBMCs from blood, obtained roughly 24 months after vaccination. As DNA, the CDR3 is TGTGCCAGCAGCTTCCCAGCGGGAAGTGGTACAGATACGCAGTATTTT. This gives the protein CASSFPAGSGTDTQYF.